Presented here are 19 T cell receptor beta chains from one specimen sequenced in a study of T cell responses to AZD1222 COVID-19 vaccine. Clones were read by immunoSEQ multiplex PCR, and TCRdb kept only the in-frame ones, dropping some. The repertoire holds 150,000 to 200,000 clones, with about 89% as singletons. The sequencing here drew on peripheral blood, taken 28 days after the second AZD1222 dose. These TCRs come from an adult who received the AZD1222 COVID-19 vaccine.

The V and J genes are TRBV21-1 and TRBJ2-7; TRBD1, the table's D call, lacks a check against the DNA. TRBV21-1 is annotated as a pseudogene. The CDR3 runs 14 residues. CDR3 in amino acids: CASSGRTHGYEQYF. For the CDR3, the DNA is TGTGCCAGCAGCGGCCGGACACACGGTTACGAGCAGTACTTC.

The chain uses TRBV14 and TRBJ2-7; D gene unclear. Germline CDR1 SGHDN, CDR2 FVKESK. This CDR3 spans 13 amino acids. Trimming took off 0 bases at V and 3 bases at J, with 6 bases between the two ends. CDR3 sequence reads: CASSQDSVYEQYF. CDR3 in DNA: TGTGCCAGCAGCCAAGATTCCGTCTACGAGCAGTACTTC.

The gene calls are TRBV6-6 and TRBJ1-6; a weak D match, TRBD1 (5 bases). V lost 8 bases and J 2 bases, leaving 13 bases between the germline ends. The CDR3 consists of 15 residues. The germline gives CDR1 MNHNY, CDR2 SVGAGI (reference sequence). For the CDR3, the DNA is TGTGCCAGCGGCCCCCTGGGACCCTATAATTCACCCCTCCACTTT. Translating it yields CASGPLGPYNSPLHF.

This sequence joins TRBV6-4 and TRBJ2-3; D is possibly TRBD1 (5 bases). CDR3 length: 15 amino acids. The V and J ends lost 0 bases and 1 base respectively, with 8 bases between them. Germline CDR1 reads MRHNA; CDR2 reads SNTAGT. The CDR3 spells CASSDSGVRTDTQYF. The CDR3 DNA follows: TGTGCCAGCAGTGACTCAGGGGTGCGCACAGATACGCAGTATTTT.

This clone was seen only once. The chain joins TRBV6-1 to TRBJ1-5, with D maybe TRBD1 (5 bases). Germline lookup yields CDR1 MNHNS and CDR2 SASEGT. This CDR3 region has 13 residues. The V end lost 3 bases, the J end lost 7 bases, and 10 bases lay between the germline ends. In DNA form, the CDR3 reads TGTGCCAGCAGTGAGGGACGGGGGCAGCCCCAGCATTTT. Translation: CASSEGRGQPQHF.

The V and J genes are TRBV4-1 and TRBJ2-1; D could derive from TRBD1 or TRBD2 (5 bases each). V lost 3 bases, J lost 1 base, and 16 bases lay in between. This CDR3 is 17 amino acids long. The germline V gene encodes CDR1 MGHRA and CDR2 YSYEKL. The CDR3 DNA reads TGCGCCAGCAGCCACCCAACCGGGGCCTTTTCCTACAATGAGCAGTTCTTC. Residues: CASSHPTGAFSYNEQFF.

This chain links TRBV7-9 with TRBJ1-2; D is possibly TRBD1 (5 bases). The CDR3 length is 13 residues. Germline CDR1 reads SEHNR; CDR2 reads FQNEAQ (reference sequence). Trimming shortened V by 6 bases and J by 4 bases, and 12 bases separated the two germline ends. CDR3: CASSLDSFYGYTF. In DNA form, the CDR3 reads TGTGCCAGCAGTCTCGACAGCTTCTATGGCTACACCTTC.

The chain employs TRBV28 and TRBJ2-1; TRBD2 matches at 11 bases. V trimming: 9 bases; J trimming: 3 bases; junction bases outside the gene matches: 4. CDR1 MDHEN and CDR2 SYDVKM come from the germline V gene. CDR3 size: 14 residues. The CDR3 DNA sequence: TGTGCCAGTAAGACTAGCGGGATCTACAATGAGCAGTTCTTC. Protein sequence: CASKTSGIYNEQFF.

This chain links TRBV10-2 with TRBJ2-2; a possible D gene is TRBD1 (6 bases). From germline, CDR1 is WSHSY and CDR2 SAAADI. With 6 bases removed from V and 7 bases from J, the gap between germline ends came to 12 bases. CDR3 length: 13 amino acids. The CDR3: CASREQGYGELFF. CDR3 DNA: TGCGCCAGCAGGGAACAGGGTTACGGGGAGCTGTTTTTT.

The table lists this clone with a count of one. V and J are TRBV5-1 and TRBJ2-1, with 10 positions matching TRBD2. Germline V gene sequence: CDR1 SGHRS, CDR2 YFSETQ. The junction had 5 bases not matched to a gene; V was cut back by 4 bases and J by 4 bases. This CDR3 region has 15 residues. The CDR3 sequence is CASSPGTSEYNEQFF. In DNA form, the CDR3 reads TGCGCCAGCAGCCCCGGGACTAGCGAGTACAATGAGCAGTTCTTC.

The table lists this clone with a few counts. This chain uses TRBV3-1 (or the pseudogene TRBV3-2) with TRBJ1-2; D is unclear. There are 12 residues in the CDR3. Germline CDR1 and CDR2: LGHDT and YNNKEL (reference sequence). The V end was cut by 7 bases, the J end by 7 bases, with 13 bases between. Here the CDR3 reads CASTVGDFGYTF. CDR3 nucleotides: TGTGCCAGCACCGTGGGAGACTTTGGCTACACCTTC.

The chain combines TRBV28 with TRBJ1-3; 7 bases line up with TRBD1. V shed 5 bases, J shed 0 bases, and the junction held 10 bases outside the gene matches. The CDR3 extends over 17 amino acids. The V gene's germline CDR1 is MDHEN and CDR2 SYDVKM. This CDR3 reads CASSVPQGPSSGNTIYF. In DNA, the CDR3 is TGTGCCAGCAGTGTTCCACAGGGGCCAAGCTCTGGAAACACCATATATTTT.

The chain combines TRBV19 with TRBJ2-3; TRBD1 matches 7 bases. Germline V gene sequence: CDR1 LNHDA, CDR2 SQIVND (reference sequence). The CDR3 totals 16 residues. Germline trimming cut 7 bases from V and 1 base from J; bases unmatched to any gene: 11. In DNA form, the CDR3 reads TGTGCCAGTACCTCCCTCCGGGACAGAGGCACAGATACGCAGTATTTT. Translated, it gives CASTSLRDRGTDTQYF.

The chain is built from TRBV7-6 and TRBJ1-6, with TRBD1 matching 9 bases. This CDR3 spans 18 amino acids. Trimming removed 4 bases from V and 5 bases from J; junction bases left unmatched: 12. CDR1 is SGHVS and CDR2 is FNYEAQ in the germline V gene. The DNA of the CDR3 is TGTGCCAGCAGCTCGGGACAGGGTCCATCCTTGGATAATTCACCCCTCCACTTT. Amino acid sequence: CASSSGQGPSLDNSPLHF.

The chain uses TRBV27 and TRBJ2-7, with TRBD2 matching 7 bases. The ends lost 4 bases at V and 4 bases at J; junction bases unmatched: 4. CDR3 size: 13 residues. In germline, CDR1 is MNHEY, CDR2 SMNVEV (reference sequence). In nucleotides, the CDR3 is TGTGCCAGCAGTTCGACTAGCTGGTACGAGCAGTACTTC. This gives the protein CASSSTSWYEQYF.

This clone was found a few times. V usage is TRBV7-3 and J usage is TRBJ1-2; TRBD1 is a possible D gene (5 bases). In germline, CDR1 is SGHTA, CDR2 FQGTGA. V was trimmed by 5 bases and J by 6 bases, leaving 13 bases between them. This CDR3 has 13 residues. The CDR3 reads CASSKQGGDGYTF. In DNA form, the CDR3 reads TGTGCCAGCAGCAAGCAGGGTGGAGATGGCTACACCTTC.

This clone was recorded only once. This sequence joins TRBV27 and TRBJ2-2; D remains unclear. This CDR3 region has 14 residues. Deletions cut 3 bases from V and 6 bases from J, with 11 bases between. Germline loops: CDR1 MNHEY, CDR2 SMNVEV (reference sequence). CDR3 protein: CASSFGGGAGELFF. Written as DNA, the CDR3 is TGTGCCAGCAGTTTCGGCGGTGGGGCCGGGGAGCTGTTTTTT.

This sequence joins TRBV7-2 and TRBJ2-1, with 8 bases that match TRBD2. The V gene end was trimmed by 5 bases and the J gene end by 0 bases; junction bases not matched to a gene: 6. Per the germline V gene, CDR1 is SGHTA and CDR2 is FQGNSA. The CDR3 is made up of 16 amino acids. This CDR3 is CASSPMTSDSYNEQFF. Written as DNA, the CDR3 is TGTGCCAGCAGCCCGATGACTAGCGACTCCTACAATGAGCAGTTCTTC.

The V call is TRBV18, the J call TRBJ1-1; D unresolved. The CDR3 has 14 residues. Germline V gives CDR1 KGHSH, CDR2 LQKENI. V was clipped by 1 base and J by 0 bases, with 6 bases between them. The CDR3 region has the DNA TGTGCCAGCTCACCACGGATAATGAACACTGAAGCTTTCTTT. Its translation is CASSPRIMNTEAFF.